A selection of T cell receptor beta chains follows, all from one sample in a study of cytomegalovirus exposure and HLA in healthy donors. TCRdb keeps only in-frame clones here, not all; method: immunoSEQ multiplex PCR. The data show about 72,000 clones, 85% to 95% seen once. Source material: PBMCs. The receptors were gathered from a woman aged 18-35 years in good health and CMV-seropositive. Both conserved end residues are part of each CDR3. D genes are given only for firm matches. Size is stated for part of the rows, as once, few or many counts, or as a class when the clone is expanded.

size,V,D,J,CDR3,DNA
-,TRBV7-9,-,TRBJ1-1,CASSRTANTEAFF,TGTGCCAGCAGCCGGACAGCGAACACTGAAGCTTTCTTT
-,TRBV9,-,TRBJ2-7,CASTPDPSGYEQYF,TGTGCCAGCACACCCGACCCCTCGGGCTACGAGCAGTACTTC
-,TRBV4-1,TRBD1,TRBJ1-5,CASSQPDRGGNQPQHF,TGCGCCAGCAGCCAGCCGGACAGGGGCGGCAATCAGCCCCAGCATTTT
few,TRBV21-1,-,TRBJ2-1,CASSKHRQGKNNEQFF,TGTGCCAGCAGCAAGCACCGACAGGGAAAAAACAATGAGCAGTTCTTC
-,TRBV7-9,TRBD2,TRBJ2-7,CASSPAILAGPALDEQYF,TGTGCCAGCAGCCCAGCTATCCTAGCGGGCCCGGCGTTGGACGAGCAGTACTTC
-,TRBV5-4,-,TRBJ1-1,CASSTSAGPTEAFF,TGTGCCAGCAGCACGTCCGCGGGCCCAACTGAAGCTTTCTTT
-,TRBV7-9,-,TRBJ1-2,CASSTGLAGGYTF,TGTGCCAGCAGCACCGGGCTGGCGGGCGGCTACACCTTC
-,TRBV6-1,-,TRBJ2-7,CASSETGHRYEQYF,TGTGCCAGCAGTGAAACGGGACACCGCTACGAGCAGTACTTC
-,TRBV4-2,-,TRBJ2-7,CASSQHGDQNGMGVGYEQYF,TGTGCCAGCAGCCAACACGGCGACCAGAACGGGATGGGAGTAGGCTACGAGCAGTACTTC
-,TRBV28,TRBD1,TRBJ1-4,CASSRTGNEKLFF,TGTGCCAGCAGTCGGACAGGGAATGAAAAACTGTTTTTT
-,TRBV15,TRBD2,TRBJ2-7,CATSSGGSGRVYEQYF,TGTGCCACCAGCAGCGGGGGGAGCGGGAGGGTCTACGAGCAGTACTTC
-,TRBV27,-,TRBJ1-6,CASSLSSTRGSPLHF,TGTGCCAGCAGTTTATCCTCAACCCGGGGTTCACCCCTCCACTTT
-,TRBV7-2,-,TRBJ2-2,CASRWTFANTGELFF,TGTGCCAGCAGGTGGACATTCGCGAACACCGGGGAGCTGTTTTTT
-,TRBV7-2,-,TRBJ1-2,CASSLVSSGRELGTF,TGTGCCAGCAGCTTAGTATCGAGCGGGAGGGAATTGGGCACCTTC
-,TRBV5-6,-,TRBJ1-1,CASSSGGTLNTEAFF,TGTGCCAGCAGCTCGGGGGGGACATTGAACACTGAAGCTTTCTTT
once,TRBV11-2,-,TRBJ2-7,CASSLGAYEQYF,TGTGCCAGCAGCTTGGGGGCGTACGAGCAGTACTTC
-,TRBV4-2,-,TRBJ1-1,CASSQDGQSRRENTEAFF,TGTGCCAGCAGCCAAGACGGGCAGTCAAGGCGGGAGAACACTGAAGCTTTCTTT
-,TRBV5-4,TRBD1,TRBJ1-3,CASSREGAGNTIYF,TGTGCCAGCTCTCGGGAGGGGGCCGGAAACACCATATATTTT
-,TRBV7-9,TRBD2,TRBJ2-2,CASSPRTSITGELFF,TGTGCCAGCAGCCCGAGGACTAGCATCACCGGGGAGCTGTTTTTT
-,TRBV4-3,TRBD2,TRBJ2-7,CASSQTLAGEYEQYF,TGCGCCAGCAGCCAGACATTAGCGGGGGAGTACGAGCAGTACTTC
-,TRBV4-2,TRBD2,TRBJ2-1,CASSPGGRQELHEQFF,TGTGCCAGCAGCCCGGGGGGACGGCAAGAACTCCATGAGCAGTTCTTC
-,TRBV2,TRBD1,TRBJ2-7,CASSPGTGVIEQYF,TGTGCCAGCAGTCCCGGGACAGGGGTAATCGAGCAGTACTTC
-,TRBV6-4,TRBD2,TRBJ2-1,CASRHPAGGLNEQFF,TGTGCCAGCAGGCACCCAGCGGGAGGTCTCAATGAGCAGTTCTTC
-,TRBV27,TRBD1,TRBJ1-1,CASSSPGQGLNTEAFF,TGTGCCAGCAGTTCCCCCGGACAGGGCCTAAACACTGAAGCTTTCTTT
-,TRBV25-1,TRBD1,TRBJ2-5,CASSPHRGIEETQYF,TGTGCCAGCAGTCCCCACAGGGGAATAGAGGAGACCCAGTACTTC
once,TRBV9,TRBD2,TRBJ2-3,CASSNSGGNTDTQYF,TGTGCCAGCAGCAATAGCGGGGGGAACACAGATACGCAGTATTTT
-,TRBV4-3,TRBD2,TRBJ2-6,CASSRSGGSGANVLTF,TGCGCCAGCAGCCGTAGCGGGGGGAGTGGGGCCAACGTCCTGACTTTC
-,TRBV11-3,-,TRBJ1-1,CASSWGRGAFF,TGTGCCAGCAGCTGGGGCAGGGGAGCTTTCTTT
-,TRBV7-2,-,TRBJ1-5,CASSFVLGYQPQHF,TGTGCCAGCAGCTTTGTTCTAGGTTATCAGCCCCAGCATTTT
-,TRBV10-3,TRBD1,TRBJ1-1,CAAAGTVDTEAFF,TGTGCCGCGGCCGGGACAGTCGACACTGAAGCTTTCTTT
-,TRBV7-9,-,TRBJ1-1,CASSLIALWAFF,TGTGCCAGCAGCTTAATCGCCCTATGGGCTTTCTTT
-,TRBV6-1,-,TRBJ2-7,CASSLASLPSYEQYF,TGTGCCAGCAGTTTAGCCAGCCTTCCCTCCTACGAGCAGTACTTC